The rows below give T cell receptor beta chains drawn from one sample of a study of ipilimumab plus nivolumab after autologous stem cell transplantation. Sequencing was performed with immunoSEQ multiplex PCR; in TCRdb, only in-frame clones are kept and a portion is missing. Of tens of thousands of clones listed, 80% to 95% are singletons. This specimen was PBMCs, taken in a trial of ipilimumab plus nivolumab as post-transplant consolidation. These receptors were obtained from a male donor with multiple myeloma. The CDR3 runs from the conserved cysteine through the conserved F or W. D genes are given only for firm matches.

D	length	V	J	DNA	CDR3
-	13	TRBV4-1	TRBJ2-7	TGCGCCAGCAGCCAAGATAACCGTCGGGAGCAGTACTTC	CASSQDNRREQYF
TRBD1	14	TRBV5-1	TRBJ1-1	TGCGCCAGCAGCTTTCAGGGGGCGGACACTGAAGCTTTCTTT	CASSFQGADTEAFF
-	15	TRBV28	TRBJ2-4	TGTGCCAGCAGCACACTCGGTTCAGGGCTATACATTCAGTACTTC	CASSTLGSGLYIQYF
-	15	TRBV9	TRBJ2-1	TGTGCCAGCAGCCCCACAGGGACATCCTACAATGAGCAGTTCTTC	CASSPTGTSYNEQFF
TRBD1	15	TRBV6-6	TRBJ1-5	TGTGCCAGCAGTTCCCCGGGACAGGGCGGTCAGCCCCAGCATTTT	CASSSPGQGGQPQHF
-	13	TRBV7-9	TRBJ1-1	TGTGCCAGCAGCTTGAGCAGGGGAGATGAAGCTTTCTTT	CASSLSRGDEAFF
-	15	TRBV6-5	TRBJ2-7	TGTGCCAGCAGTTACAACCACAGAGGAGGATACGAGCAGTACTTC	CASSYNHRGGYEQYF
TRBD1	14	TRBV4-1	TRBJ1-1	TGCGCCAGCAGCCAAGGACCGGACAGGGATGAAGCTTTCTTT	CASSQGPDRDEAFF
TRBD1	16	TRBV4-3	TRBJ2-1	TGCGCCAGCAGCCGAGGAACCGGACAGGCATACAATGAGCAGTTCTTC	CASSRGTGQAYNEQFF
-	14	TRBV19	TRBJ2-3	TGTGCCAGTAGTACAGGACCTAGCACAGATACGCAGTATTTT	CASSTGPSTDTQYF
TRBD2	16	TRBV5-6	TRBJ2-1	TGTGCCAGCAGCTTAGCGACTAGCGGGAGTAAGAATGAGCAGTTCTTC	CASSLATSGSKNEQFF
-	14	TRBV19	TRBJ1-6	TGTGCCAGTAGTACGGGACCGGATAATTCACCCCTCCACTTT	CASSTGPDNSPLHF
TRBD2	20	TRBV30	TRBJ2-2	TGTGCCTGGAGTGTACCGGACCTTGGAGCGGGGGTTCCGAACACCGGGGAGCTGTTTTTT	CAWSVPDLGAGVPNTGELFF
-	14	TRBV10-1	TRBJ1-1	TGCGCCAGCAGTATCGGGACAACGAACACTGAAGCTTTCTTT	CASSIGTTNTEAFF
-	15	TRBV6-6	TRBJ1-5	TGTGCCAGCAGTTACCGGGACCCTAGCAATCAGCCCCAGCATTTT	CASSYRDPSNQPQHF
-	16	TRBV4-1	TRBJ2-7	TGCGCCAGCAGCCAAGATCAACAGGGAGACGCCTACGAGCAGTACTTC	CASSQDQQGDAYEQYF
TRBD1	15	TRBV12-5	TRBJ1-5	TGTGCTAGTGGCCTAGGACAGGGGGGCAATCAGCCCCAGCATTTT	CASGLGQGGNQPQHF